This TCR beta chain is drawn from a study of T cell changes during pregnancy in multiple sclerosis. CDR3 length: 12 amino acids. The V end was cut by 2 bases, the J end by 8 bases, with 9 bases between. Germline V gives CDR1 MNHEY, CDR2 SVGAGI. Assay: immunoSEQ multiplex PCR; the TCRdb copy retains only in-frame clones and omits some. Among 75,000 to 100,000 clones listed, over 75% were seen once. The genes are TRBV6-5 and TRBJ1-2, with TRBD1 as a possible D gene (6 bases). The source material was peripheral blood, sampled in the second trimester of pregnancy. This TCR derives from a female donor in good health, enrolled as a control in a pregnancy study. The CDR3 sequence: CASSYEGEGYTF. CDR3 bases: TGTGCCAGCAGTTACGAGGGGGAGGGCTACACCTTC.